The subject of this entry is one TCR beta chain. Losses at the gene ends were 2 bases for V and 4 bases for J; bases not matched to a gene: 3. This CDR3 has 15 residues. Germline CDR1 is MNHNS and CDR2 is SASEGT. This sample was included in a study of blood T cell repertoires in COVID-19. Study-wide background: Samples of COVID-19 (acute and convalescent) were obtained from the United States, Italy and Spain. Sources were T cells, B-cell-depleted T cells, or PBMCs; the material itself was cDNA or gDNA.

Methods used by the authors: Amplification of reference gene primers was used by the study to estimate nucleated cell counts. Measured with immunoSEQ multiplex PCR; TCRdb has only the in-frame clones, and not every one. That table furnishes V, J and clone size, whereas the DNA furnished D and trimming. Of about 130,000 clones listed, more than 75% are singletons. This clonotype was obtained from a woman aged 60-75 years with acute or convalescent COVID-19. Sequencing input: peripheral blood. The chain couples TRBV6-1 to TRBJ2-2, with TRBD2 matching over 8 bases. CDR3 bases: TGTGCCAGCAGTGAAAGGAGCGGGAGCACCGGGGAGCTGTTTTTT. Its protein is CASSERSGSTGELFF.